These T cell receptor beta chains were read from a single sample in a study of blood T cells in healthy people across ages. TCRdb processed the 5' RACE reads anew with MiXCR; each CDR3 protein has one entry. Here the sample spans about 970,000 distinct CDR3 sequences, approximately 50% being singletons. The sequenced sample was blood. All receptors derive from a woman in her sixties in good health. Each CDR3 is given with its conserved first and last residue. A D gene is named only where the DNA matches it firmly. Only part of the rows carry a size: once, few, many, or a class if the clone is expanded.

TRBJ2-3 | NA | TRBV28 | TRBD2 | CASSRTSGGEVDTQYF | TGTGCCAGCAGCAGGACTAGCGGGGGAGAAGTAGATACGCAGTATTTT
TRBJ2-7 | NA | TRBV5-1 | NA | CASSWGSDGEQYF | TGTGCCAGCAGCTGGGGGTCAGACGGCGAGCAGTACTTC
TRBJ1-5 | once | TRBV12-3/TRBV12-4 | NA | CASSLGGENQPQHF | TGTGCCAGCAGTTTAGGGGGGGAAAATCAGCCCCAGCATTTT
TRBJ1-4 | NA | TRBV20-1 | NA | CSATQGTDEKLFF | TGCAGTGCCACACAGGGTACGGATGAAAAACTGTTTTTT
TRBJ2-7 | NA | TRBV6-5 | NA | CASSLKTHSLNEQYF | TGTGCCAGCAGTTTGAAAACCCACTCACTCAATGAGCAGTACTTC
TRBJ2-3 | NA | TRBV6-2/TRBV6-3 | NA | CASSYSRFTDTQYF | TGTGCCAGCAGTTACTCCCGATTCACAGATACGCAGTATTTT
TRBJ2-2 | NA | TRBV7-2 | NA | CASSGTSNTGELFF | TGTGCCAGCAGTGGGACTTCGAACACCGGGGAGCTGTTTTTT
TRBJ2-7 | NA | TRBV27 | TRBD2 | CASSGVGTSGVLYEQYF | TGTGCCAGCAGTGGAGTCGGGACTAGCGGGGTACTCTACGAGCAGTACTTC
TRBJ2-7 | NA | TRBV3-1 | NA | CASSQGQEGFDEQYF | TGTGCCAGCAGCCAAGGACAGGAGGGCTTCGACGAGCAGTACTTC
TRBJ2-7 | few | TRBV7-9 | TRBD2 | CASSSRLAPMLYEQYF | TGTGCCAGCAGCTCACGACTAGCACCGATGCTCTACGAGCAGTACTTC
TRBJ2-3 | once | TRBV7-3 | NA | CASSFQLTSTDTQYF | TGTGCCAGCAGCTTTCAACTCACTAGCACAGATACGCAGTATTTT
TRBJ1-2 | NA | TRBV27 | TRBD1 | CASSLRPGTGGRGYGYTF | TGTGCCAGCAGTTTAAGGCCCGGCACAGGGGGTCGAGGCTATGGCTACACCTTC
TRBJ2-3 | NA | TRBV4-1 | NA | CASSRRLSEGEADTQYF | TGCGCCAGCAGCCGACGCTTAAGTGAGGGGGAAGCAGATACGCAGTATTTT
TRBJ2-1 | NA | TRBV24-1 | TRBD2 | CATSEPSGRDNEQFF | TGTGCCACCAGTGAGCCTAGCGGGAGGGACAATGAACAGTTCTTC
TRBJ1-2 | NA | TRBV20-1 | TRBD1 | CSARRQGNNYGYTF | TGCAGTGCTCGCCGACAGGGGAATAACTATGGCTACACCTTC
TRBJ2-1 | NA | TRBV6-2/TRBV6-3 | TRBD2 | CASWRASGIYNEQFF | TGTGCCAGCTGGCGTGCTAGCGGGATCTACAATGAGCAGTTCTTC
TRBJ2-7 | NA | TRBV13 | TRBD2 | CASSLLGVGTSGRKSSYEQYF | TGTGCCAGCAGCTTACTGGGGGTGGGGACTAGCGGGAGGAAAAGCTCCTACGAGCAGTACTTC
TRBJ2-1 | few | TRBV4-1 | TRBD1 | CASSPTGGEHNEQFF | TGCGCCAGCAGCCCGACAGGGGGAGAGCACAATGAGCAGTTCTTC
TRBJ2-5 | NA | TRBV27 | NA | CASSLDGRGTQYF | TGTGCCAGCAGTTTGGATGGGCGGGGGACCCAGTACTTC
TRBJ1-5 | few | TRBV29-1 | TRBD1 | CSVGDSQPQHF | TGCAGCGTTGGGGACAGTCAGCCCCAGCATTTT
TRBJ2-3 | few | TRBV7-9 | NA | CASSPVGDTQYF | TGTGCCAGCAGCCCGGTTGGCGATACGCAGTATTTT
TRBJ2-3 | NA | TRBV21-1 | NA | CASSKVRAGTGTDTQYF | TGTGCCAGCAGCAAAGTACGGGCCGGGACAGGCACAGATACGCAGTATTTT
TRBJ2-1 | NA | TRBV7-9 | TRBD2 | CASSLRATSDEQFF | TGTGCCAGCAGCTTACGAGCGACTAGCGATGAGCAGTTCTTC
TRBJ2-3 | NA | TRBV20-1 | TRBD1 | CSAPPDRGIKADTQYF | TGCAGTGCCCCTCCTGACAGGGGGATAAAGGCAGATACGCAGTATTTT
TRBJ2-3 | few | TRBV7-3 | NA | CASSPLGGGPSTDTQYF | TGTGCCAGCAGCCCCCTAGGCGGGGGCCCTAGCACAGATACGCAGTATTTT
TRBJ1-4 | few | TRBV12-3/TRBV12-4 | TRBD1 | CASSRTGTTNEKLFF | TGTGCCAGCAGTAGGACAGGCACAACTAATGAAAAACTGTTTTTT
TRBJ2-4 | few | TRBV29-1 | TRBD2 | CSVSGRLTGTNKAKNIQYF | TGCAGCGTTTCCGGCCGCCTGACCGGGACTAATAAAGCCAAAAACATTCAGTACTTC
TRBJ2-7 | NA | TRBV4-2 | TRBD2 | CASSQTGTSGTRYEQYF | TGTGCCAGCAGCCAAACCGGGACTAGCGGGACCCGCTACGAGCAGTACTTC
TRBJ2-1 | many | TRBV24-1 | TRBD2 | CATSDWTSGTPDEQFF | TGTGCCACCAGTGATTGGACTAGCGGGACCCCCGATGAGCAGTTCTTC
TRBJ2-3 | NA | TRBV7-6 | NA | CASLPGGSTDTQYF | TGTGCCAGCTTGCCCGGCGGGAGCACAGATACGCAGTATTTT
TRBJ2-1 | NA | TRBV2 | NA | CASSELAWEKSYNEQFF | TGTGCCAGCAGTGAGTTGGCGTGGGAAAAGTCCTACAATGAGCAGTTCTTC